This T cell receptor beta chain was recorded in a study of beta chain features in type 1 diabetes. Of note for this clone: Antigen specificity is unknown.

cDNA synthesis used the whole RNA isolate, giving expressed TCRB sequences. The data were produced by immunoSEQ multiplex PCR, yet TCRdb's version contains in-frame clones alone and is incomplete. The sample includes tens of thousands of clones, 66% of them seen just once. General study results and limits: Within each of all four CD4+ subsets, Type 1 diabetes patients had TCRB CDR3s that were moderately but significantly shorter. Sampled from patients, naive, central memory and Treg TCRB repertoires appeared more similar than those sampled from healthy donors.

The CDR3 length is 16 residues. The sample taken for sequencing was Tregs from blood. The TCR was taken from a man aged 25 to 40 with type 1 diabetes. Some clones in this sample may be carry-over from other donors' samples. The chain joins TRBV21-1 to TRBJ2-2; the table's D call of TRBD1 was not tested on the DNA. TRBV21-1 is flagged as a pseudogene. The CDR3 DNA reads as TGTGCCAGCAGCAAAGAACGACAGGGGAACACCGGGGAGCTGTTTTTT. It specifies CASSKERQGNTGELFF.